The text below deals with one TCR beta chain. Its recognized antigen is unknown. One base away there is no much larger clone; base qualities are not given. The data belong to a study of persistence of HIV-infected CD4 T cells (TCRdb year 2020). Background on the whole study: The median time participants had been on suppressive ART was eight to nine years. Peripheral blood samples of up to about 200 mL were collected at multiple time points, except for two participants, who underwent leukapheresis at a single time point. The TCR cluster analysis across participants included about eight participants for CMV and over 5 participants for Gag. The study isolated CMV- and HIV-1 Gag-responding CD4+ T cells from ART-treated individuals to examine antigen-driven clonal expansion of HIV-1-infected cells. TCRbeta sequencing assessed the clonality of all cells in each sorted population, while proviral sequencing assessed the clonality of infected cells. The research as a whole found: TCRbeta richness in CMV- and Gag-responding cells was significantly lower than in anti-CD3/anti-CD28-responding cells; CMV-responding cells had higher oligoclonality than CD3/CD28-stimulated and Gag-responding cells. A correlation was observed between TCR oligoclonality and proviral oligoclonality within the same sorted populations. Degenerate expanded CDR3beta sequences were enriched in antigen-responding cells, suggesting convergent selection of CD4+ responses to CMV and Gag. Bulk TCR analyses could not be restricted to the rare CMV-responding cells that actually carried HIV-1 proviruses. Only a small number of individuals took part in the study, and the range of antigens tested was limited.

The treatment or condition label on this specimen signifies: suppressive antiretroviral therapy. A pool of overlapping HIV-1 Gag 15-mer peptides, at around 1 ug per peptide per mL, was used to stimulate the cells. Sorting of responding CD4+ T cells was based on upregulation of both CD40 ligand and CD69. HIV-1-infected adults in whom suppressive ART had been started during chronic infection were enrolled as participants. For at least 4 years, participants had undetectable plasma HIV-1 RNA, below 50 copies/mL. To be included, participants needed a CD4+ T cell count above 400 cells/uL and a positive CMV serology. Before stimulation, PBMCs were isolated using density centrifugation and depleted of CD8+ T cells. For less than 20 hours, the CD8-depleted PBMCs were stimulated with anti-CD28/CD49d costimulation, a CD40-blocking antibody, and enfuvirtide to prevent new infections. Cell sorting was done on a Beckman Coulter MoFlo Legacy or XDP sorter, and dead cells were excluded with propidium iodide. For samples with more than one million cells, genomic DNA was extracted with the QIAamp DNA Mini Kit, and for all other samples the Quick-DNA Microprep Kit was used.

The CDR3 runs 11 amino acids, cysteine and phenylalanine included. The entry retains the CDR3 DNA only, 33 bases that are in frame from base 1. V was cut back by 6 bases and J by 8 bases, leaving a gap of 13 bases between them. CDR1 and CDR2, per the germline V gene (reference sequence), are DFQATT and SNEGSKA. The immunoSEQ hsTCRB assay version 4, run in survey mode, was used to sequence TCRbeta repertoires from genomic DNA. Genomic DNA was diluted to around 10 ng/uL, and up to 1 ug per sample was used for TCRbeta sequencing. The published analysis was carried out like this. ImmunoSeq Analyzer 3.0 was used for analysis of TCRbeta data, and diversity was computed on productive nucleotide rearrangements. Using the Immunarch R package, the improved Chao index served to estimate lower-bound TCR diversity and the Gini coefficient served to estimate clonality. Different nucleotide rearrangements encoding the same CDR3beta amino acid sequence were treated as distinct clonotypes. TCRbeta sequences significantly enriched in antigen-responding cells relative to anti-CD3/anti-CD28-activated cells were identified by differential abundance analysis. GLIPH2 grouped TCRs by predicted peptide-MHC specificity, both within each participant and across combined participant data sets. TCRdb retrieved this table from immuneACCESS and kept in-frame rearrangements only. Not all clones are present; in checked studies, unresolved V genes account for under half, and no reason is known for the remainder. V and J calls and clone size follow that table, whereas D and trimming were derived from the DNA. This sample holds about 20,000 clones; 65% were observed only once. The leading ten clones occupy 1.5% to 2% of the sample.

The sequencing used CD4+ T cells sorted from PBMCs after approximately 19-hour stimulation, collected from a patient who received antiretroviral therapy. The cell subset or site label corresponds to: CD40L+CD69+ CD4 T cells responding to HIV-1 Gag peptides. The source is an adult woman with HIV who was CMV-seropositive. The sequence is built from TRBV20-1 and TRBJ1-2, and TRBD1 may be the D gene, going by 5 matching bases. This receptor has the CDR3 CSAWDAGGYTF. In nucleotides, the sequence is TGCAGTGCCTGGGACGCCGGCGGCTACACCTTC.